Shown below are 19 T cell receptor beta chains from a single sample sequenced in a study of follicular helper T cells after annual influenza vaccination. Described time point: 2014-2015 season, 7 days after vaccination. TCRdb's copy holds only in-frame clones and misses some; the assay was immunoSEQ multiplex PCR. The sample records several thousand clones, 70% to 90% being singletons. The sample consisted of CXCR5+ CD38- circulating T follicular helper cells from blood, taken 7 days after influenza vaccination. Noted subset: circulating Tfh, non-naive CD4+CXCR5+PD-1+ (ICOS+CD38+ or ICOS-CD38-). The receptors derive from an adult who received the influenza vaccine.

A remark on this clone: The sample has other DNA sequences that encode this CDR3 too. The rearrangement joins TRBV9 to TRBJ2-1; 12 positions match TRBD2. Trimming removed 0 bases from V and 8 bases from J; junction bases left unmatched: 6. The CDR3 extends over 16 amino acids. Germline V gene data show CDR1 as SGDLS and CDR2 as YYNGEE. The CDR3 reads CASSVGLAGGSDEQFF. CDR3 sequence (DNA): TGTGCCAGCAGCGTAGGGCTAGCGGGGGGGTCTGATGAGCAGTTCTTC.

This chain uses TRBV5-5 with TRBJ2-3; D remains ambiguous. CDR3 length: 15 residues. Looked up from germline, CDR1 is SGHKS and CDR2 is YYEKEE (reference sequence). The V and J ends lost 1 base and 1 base respectively, with 10 bases between them. The chain's CDR3 is CASSLPMQGTDTQYF. The CDR3 region has the DNA TGTGCCAGCAGCTTGCCTATGCAGGGCACAGATACGCAGTATTTT.

The J gene is TRBJ2-1, the V gene TRBV10-2; TRBD2 matches at 10 bases. The CDR3 is made up of 17 amino acids. The germline V gene has CDR1 WSHSY and CDR2 SAAADI. V was clipped by 8 bases and J by 5 bases; unmatched bases: 15. The CDR3 here is CASGGPSSGGFNNEQFF. CDR3 nucleotides: TGCGCCAGCGGAGGACCCTCTAGCGGGGGCTTTAACAATGAGCAGTTCTTC.

The V and J genes are TRBV28 and TRBJ1-2; D is undetermined. This CDR3 region has 13 residues. V was pared by 8 bases and J by 3 bases, with 13 bases between. The germline CDR1 and CDR2 sequences are MDHEN and SYDVKM. In nucleotides, the CDR3 is TGTGCCAGCCATTCGCGGACCCACTATGGCTACACCTTC. Protein: CASHSRTHYGYTF.

The chain combines TRBV4-2 with TRBJ2-7; tentatively, D is TRBD2 (5 bases). CDR3 length equals 15 residues. The V gene's germline CDR1 is LGHNA and CDR2 YNFKEQ. V lost 0 bases to trimming and J lost 2 bases, with 11 bases between them. The CDR3 DNA is TGTGCCAGCAGCCAAGATTTTCGGGGTGCCTACGAGCAGTACTTC. Protein product: CASSQDFRGAYEQYF.

The gene calls are TRBV28 and TRBJ1-2, with TRBD1 matching 8 bases. CDR3 size: 16 residues. Germline loops: CDR1 MDHEN, CDR2 SYDVKM. The ends lost 7 bases at V and 4 bases at J; junction bases unmatched: 14. The CDR3 is CASTPAGQGGTYGYTF. DNA of the CDR3: TGTGCCAGCACTCCCGCCGGACAGGGTGGGACCTATGGCTACACCTTC.

The CDR3 sequence is CASSRDSYNEQFF. CDR3 bases: TGTGCCAGCAGCAGGGACAGTTACAATGAGCAGTTCTTC. The chain carries TRBV2 and TRBJ2-1; 7 bases are a match to TRBD1. The CDR3 covers 13 residues. The germline V gene has CDR1 SNHLY and CDR2 FYNNEI. J was trimmed by 4 bases and V by 6 bases; bases with no gene match: 3.

The V gene is TRBV9, the J gene TRBJ1-5, with 8 bases lining up with TRBD1. Germline V gene lookup returns CDR1 SGDLS and CDR2 YYNGEE. The CDR3 has 17 amino acids. V dropped 0 bases and J dropped 0; count of bases not matched to a gene: 5. CDR3 bases: TGTGCCAGCAGCGTAGTCGGGGACAGGACTAGCAATCAGCCCCAGCATTTT. Protein: CASSVVGDRTSNQPQHF.

The chain links TRBV11-2 to TRBJ2-1; 9 nucleotides line up with TRBD1. The CDR3 is 15 amino acids. The ends lost 6 bases at V and 3 bases at J; junction bases unmatched: 6. Germline CDR1 SGHAT, CDR2 FQNNGV. The CDR3 DNA follows: TGTGCCAGCAGTTCCGGGACAGGGTTCTACAATGAGCAGTTCTTC. Translated: CASSSGTGFYNEQFF.

This clone appeared a few times. The rearrangement uses TRBV18 and TRBJ1-3; D possibly corresponds to TRBD1 (6 bases). Germline lookup yields CDR1 KGHSH and CDR2 LQKENI. The CDR3 is made up of 15 amino acids. V was cut by 1 base and J by 8 bases, with 15 bases left in between. The CDR3 DNA sequence: TGTGCCAGCTCACCACAGACAGGATCCACAGACACCATATATTTT. Its protein product is CASSPQTGSTDTIYF.

The chain joins TRBV7-8 to TRBJ1-3, with D possibly matching TRBD1 (5 bases). The V gene's germline CDR1 is SGHVS and CDR2 FQNEAQ. This CDR3 is 14 amino acids long. The V end was cut by 1 base, the J end by 4 bases, with 8 bases between. CDR3 amino acids: CASSLERQGNTIYF. The DNA for the CDR3 is TGTGCCAGCAGCTTAGAGAGACAGGGAAACACCATATATTTT.

This clone was recorded only once. The genes are TRBV9 and TRBJ2-5; D may correspond to TRBD1 or TRBD2 (5 bases each). Trimming removed 4 bases from V and 5 bases from J, with 12 bases in between. This CDR3 has 13 residues. Germline CDR1 and CDR2: SGDLS and YYNGEE. The CDR3 coding sequence is TGTGCCAGCAGCCTGGGACGAACGGAGACCCAGTACTTC. Amino acids: CASSLGRTETQYF.

The V call is TRBV18, the J call TRBJ1-2, with 12 bases lining up with TRBD1. This CDR3 is 15 amino acids long. The V gene end was trimmed by 6 bases and the J gene end by 5 bases; junction bases not matched to a gene: 7. Germline V CDR1 and CDR2: KGHSH, LQKENI. DNA of the CDR3: TGTGCCAGCTCCCCGGGACAGGGGGCTTTTTATGGCTACACCTTC. Translating gives CASSPGQGAFYGYTF.

V and J are TRBV19 and TRBJ1-2; TRBD1 matches at 7 bases. Trimming at V came to 4 bases and at J to 4 bases, leaving 6 bases not matched to a gene. The germline V gene encodes CDR1 LNHDA and CDR2 SQIVND (reference sequence). The CDR3 runs 14 residues. This CDR3 reads CASSNTDRLYGYTF. Written as DNA, the CDR3 is TGTGCCAGTAGTAATACGGACAGGCTCTATGGCTACACCTTC.

The chain has TRBV18 and TRBJ1-5; TRBD1 matches at 7 bases. J gave up 6 bases and V 1 base, and 6 bases lay outside the gene matches. Germline CDR1 is KGHSH and CDR2 is LQKENI. The CDR3 length is 15 residues. CDR3 loop: CASSPRVGGGQPQHF. CDR3 DNA: TGTGCCAGCTCACCACGGGTAGGGGGCGGTCAGCCCCAGCATTTT.

This rearrangement joins TRBV19 to TRBJ2-1; 7 bases are a match to TRBD1. CDR3 length: 15 residues. V was clipped by 2 bases and J by 2 bases; unmatched bases: 3. CDR1 and CDR2 (germline): LNHDA, SQIVND (reference sequence). The CDR3 DNA reads as TGTGCCAGTAGTATACTACAGGGGACCTACAATGAGCAGTTCTTC. It specifies CASSILQGTYNEQFF.

In this sample, this clone turned up a few times. The chain is built from TRBV6-6 and TRBJ2-7; a weak D match, TRBD1 (7 bases). The CDR3 is made up of 16 amino acids. The germline CDR1 and CDR2 sequences are MNHNY and SVGAGI (reference sequence). Trimming shortened V by 6 bases and J by 7 bases, and 25 bases separated the two germline ends. Here the CDR3 reads CASRSLGGQSREEQYF. CDR3 nucleotides: TGTGCCAGCAGGAGTCTGGGGGGACAGAGTCGAGAGGAGCAGTACTTC.

The rearrangement links TRBV6-1 to TRBJ2-7, with 10 bases aligning to TRBD1. The germline V gene has CDR1 MNHNS and CDR2 SASEGT. The V and J ends lost 4 bases and 2 bases, in that order; junction bases with no gene match: 5. The CDR3 is 15 amino acids. The CDR3 loop is CASSAGTGVPYEQYF. CDR3 bases: TGTGCCAGCAGTGCCGGGACAGGGGTTCCCTACGAGCAGTACTTC.

The chain joins TRBV9 to TRBJ2-3, with D possibly TRBD2 on 6 matching bases. The germline gives CDR1 SGDLS, CDR2 YYNGEE. The CDR3 is 16 residues long. The V and J ends lost 3 bases and 2 bases respectively, with 16 bases between them. The CDR3 here is CASSARVAEYTDTQYF. The CDR3 coding sequence is TGTGCCAGCAGCGCAAGGGTAGCGGAGTACACAGATACGCAGTATTTT.